One sample yielded the 15 T cell receptor beta chains listed below, sequenced in a study of control samples from healthy donors and cancer patients. Some clones are missing from TCRdb's copy, which holds only in-frame ones; the method was immunoSEQ multiplex PCR. The data contain 60,000 to 70,000 clones, approximately 84% of them singletons. The sample taken for sequencing was PBMCs. The receptor set was obtained from a woman aged 50 to 60 with lung cancer.

As DNA, the CDR3 is TGTGCCAGCAGCTTGTATACAGGGGGACAGAACACTGAAGCTTTCTTT. Its protein is CASSLYTGGQNTEAFF. This chain joins TRBV5-6 and TRBJ1-1; TRBD1 aligns across 8 bases. The trim removed 1 base at V and 1 base at J, leaving 6 bases unmatched. Germline loops: CDR1 SGHDT, CDR2 YYEEEE. CDR3 length: 16 residues.

This clone has just one count. The V and J genes are TRBV28 and TRBJ1-1, with D possibly TRBD1 on 5 matching bases. This CDR3 is built from 14 residues. V lost 10 bases and J lost 1, with 16 bases in between. Germline CDR1 and CDR2: MDHEN and SYDVKM. The CDR3 sequence: CAIQGFRTNTEAFF. CDR3 coding DNA: TGTGCCATCCAGGGTTTTCGGACGAACACTGAAGCTTTCTTT.

This clone was observed once. The gene calls are TRBV4-2 and TRBJ2-1; D not resolved. Germline V gene data show CDR1 as LGHNA and CDR2 as YNFKEQ. The CDR3 runs 13 residues. Trimming cost V 0 bases and J 8 bases, with 8 bases left between them. Here the CDR3 reads CASSQEEPDEQFF. The CDR3 DNA is TGTGCCAGCAGCCAAGAAGAACCCGATGAGCAGTTCTTC.

The chain has TRBV7-8 and TRBJ2-7; D is perhaps TRBD2 (6 bases). The V and J ends lost 0 bases and 3 bases respectively, with 12 bases between them. This CDR3 is built from 15 residues. Germline values: CDR1 SGHVS, CDR2 FQNEAQ. The DNA of the CDR3 is TGTGCCAGCAGCTTAGCGCTCGGGAGAATCTACGAGCAGTACTTC. Translation: CASSLALGRIYEQYF.

V gene TRBV28 combines with J gene TRBJ2-2; D is unclear. V lost 4 bases and J lost 0, with 12 bases in between. CDR1 is MDHEN and CDR2 is SYDVKM in the germline V gene. The CDR3 has 16 residues. CDR3 DNA: TGTGCCAGCAGTTCCCGCCAGAGCACGAACACCGGGGAGCTGTTTTTT. It translates to CASSSRQSTNTGELFF. Variable domain in full (rest from reference TRBV28 and TRBJ2-2): DVKVTQSSRYLVKRTGEKVFLECVQDMDHENMFWYRQDPGLGLRLIYFSYDVKMKEKGDIPEGYSVSREKKERFSLILESASTNQTSMYLCASSSRQSTNTGELFFGEGSRLTVL.

The gene calls are TRBV9 and TRBJ2-3; D could derive from TRBD1 or TRBD2 (6 bases each). In germline, CDR1 is SGDLS, CDR2 YYNGEE. This CDR3 spans 16 amino acids. V dropped 3 bases and J dropped 2 bases, with 16 bases sitting between them. The CDR3 DNA is TGTGCCAGCAGCGATATAGAGGGGGGACCCACAGATACGCAGTATTTT. Amino acid sequence: CASSDIEGGPTDTQYF.

This chain connects TRBV7-9 to TRBJ1-1, with 7 bases identical to TRBD1. CDR3 length equals 15 residues. J lost 0 bases, V lost 5 bases, and 6 bases had no gene match. CDR1 SEHNR and CDR2 FQNEAQ come from the germline V gene (reference sequence). CDR3 amino acids: CASSNPGQLNTEAFF. The CDR3 nucleotides are TGTGCCAGCAGCAACCCGGGACAGCTGAACACTGAAGCTTTCTTT. Combining the CDR3 with reference TRBV7-9 and TRBJ1-1 gives the whole variable domain DTGVSQNPRHKITKRGQNVTFRCDPISEHNRLYWYRQTLGQGPEFLTYFQNEAQLEKSRLLSDRFSAERPKGSFSTLEIQRTEQGDSAMYLCASSNPGQLNTEAFFGQGTRLTVV.

This rearrangement joins TRBV7-3 to TRBJ2-5; 8 positions match TRBD1. The V gene end was trimmed by 3 bases and the J gene end by 5 bases; junction bases not matched to a gene: 5. Germline loops: CDR1 SGHTA, CDR2 FQGTGA. The CDR3 contains 14 residues. The CDR3 spells CASSFQGAGETQYF. CDR3 DNA: TGTGCCAGCAGCTTTCAGGGGGCAGGGGAGACCCAGTACTTC.

The chain links TRBV11-2 to TRBJ2-7; 7 bases line up with TRBD1. Per germline, CDR1 SGHAT and CDR2 FQNNGV. V shed 3 bases, J shed 2 bases, and the junction held 13 bases outside the gene matches. CDR3 size: 17 residues. CDR3 amino acids: CASSFLGGQAQPYEQYF. The CDR3 DNA is TGTGCCAGCAGCTTCTTAGGGGGCCAGGCACAACCCTACGAGCAGTACTTC.

V gene TRBV2 combines with J gene TRBJ2-3, with 16 bases fitting TRBD2. Looked up from germline, CDR1 is SNHLY and CDR2 is FYNNEI. This CDR3 is built from 17 residues. The trim removed 6 bases at V and 3 bases at J, leaving 6 bases unmatched. DNA of the CDR3: TGTGCCAGCAGCGGACCGGGACTAGCGGGGGGGACAGATACGCAGTATTTT. It yields the protein CASSGPGLAGGTDTQYF.

This clone was seen only once. The chain recombines TRBV11-1 with TRBJ2-5; 7 bases match TRBD1. The V gene's germline CDR1 is SGHAT and CDR2 FQDESV (reference sequence). J was trimmed by 5 bases and V by 5 bases; bases with no gene match: 5. The CDR3 extends over 13 amino acids. The CDR3 nucleotides read TGTGCCAGCAGCCCGACAGGGTGGGAGACCCAGTACTTC. It codes for CASSPTGWETQYF.

In this sample, this clone turned up once. The chain is built from TRBV9 and TRBJ1-1, with a possible D match to TRBD1 (6 bases). The V end was cut by 3 bases, the J end by 3 bases, with 15 bases between. Germline CDR1 reads SGDLS; CDR2 reads YYNGEE. This CDR3 is built from 15 residues. This CDR3 is CASSGGDNDYTEAFF. Here the CDR3 DNA reads TGTGCCAGCAGCGGAGGGGACAACGACTACACTGAAGCTTTCTTT.

The CDR3 DNA reads as TGTGCCAGCAGTTACAGCGGGGGCTCTGGGGCCAACGTCCTGACTTTC. Its protein is CASSYSGGSGANVLTF. This chain uses TRBV27 with TRBJ2-6; 8 nucleotides match TRBD2. J was trimmed by 0 bases and V by 4 bases; bases with no gene match: 2. The CDR3 is 16 amino acids. Per germline, CDR1 MNHEY and CDR2 SMNVEV (reference sequence).

This chain links TRBV29-1 with TRBJ2-2, with no clear D. V was pared by 4 bases and J by 4 bases, with 10 bases between. Germline V gives CDR1 SQVTM, CDR2 ANQGSEA. The CDR3 is made up of 13 amino acids. CDR3 sequence: CSVANLGTGELFF. The DNA for the CDR3 is TGCAGCGTTGCAAATTTAGGCACCGGGGAGCTGTTTTTT.

V and J are TRBV5-1 and TRBJ1-1; D unclear. CDR3 length: 15 residues. Trimming stripped 0 bases from V and 1 base from J, with 10 bases between. Germline V gene lookup returns CDR1 SGHRS and CDR2 YFSETQ. As DNA, the CDR3 is TGCGCCAGCAGCTTGGATAACCCCGCGAACACTGAAGCTTTCTTT. The encoded protein is CASSLDNPANTEAFF.